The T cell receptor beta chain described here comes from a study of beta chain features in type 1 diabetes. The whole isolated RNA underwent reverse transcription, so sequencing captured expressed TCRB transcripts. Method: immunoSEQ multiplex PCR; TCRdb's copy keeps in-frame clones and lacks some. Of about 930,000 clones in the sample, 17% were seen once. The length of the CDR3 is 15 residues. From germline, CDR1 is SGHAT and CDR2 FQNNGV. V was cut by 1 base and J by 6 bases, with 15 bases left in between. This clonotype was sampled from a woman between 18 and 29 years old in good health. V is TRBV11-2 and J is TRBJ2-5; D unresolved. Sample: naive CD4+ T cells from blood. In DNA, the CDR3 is TGTGCCAGCAGCTTAGTCTTGCCTCAAAACAAGACCCAGTACTTC. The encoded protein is CASSLVLPQNKTQYF.